The rows below give T cell receptor beta chains drawn from one sample of a study of blood T cell repertoires in COVID-19. Assay used: immunoSEQ multiplex PCR; TCRdb lists only in-frame clones, some missing. The sample contains more than 85,000 clones, around 90% of which appear only once. Sequenced sample: peripheral blood. The receptors originated from a woman between 45 and 60 years old with acute or convalescent COVID-19. Each CDR3 is given with its conserved first and last residue. A D gene is named only where the DNA matches it firmly. Expanded clones get a size class; other rows say once, few or many, or leave the size out.

TRBJ2-1 TRBD2 TRBV11-3 - TGTGCCAGCAGCCGCGTACGGACTAGCGTTGAGCAGTTCTTC CASSRVRTSVEQFF
TRBJ1-3 - TRBV11-2 - TGTGCCAGCAGCTTATCAGCCCAACAGGTCGGAAACACCATATATTTT CASSLSAQQVGNTIYF
TRBJ1-2 TRBD1 TRBV6-5 - TGTGCCAGCAGTTCCAGGGGGCTTAACTATGGCTACACCTTC CASSSRGLNYGYTF
TRBJ2-7 TRBD2 TRBV28 few TGTGCCAGCAGTTTGGGGACTAGCGGGACTCGCGAGCAGTACTTC CASSLGTSGTREQYF
TRBJ2-1 - TRBV11-2 - TGTGCCAGCAGTTACGGGACTGGGCAGTTCTTC CASSYGTGQFF
TRBJ1-5 TRBD1 TRBV10-3 - TGTGCCATCCGGACAGGGGGCGAGAATCAGCCCCAGCATTTT CAIRTGGENQPQHF
TRBJ2-1 TRBD2 TRBV3-1/TRBV3-2 - TGTGCCAGCAGCCAAGGGTCTAGCGGTAGCTCCTACAATGAGCAGTTCTTC CASSQGSSGSSYNEQFF
TRBJ1-4 - TRBV6-1 - TGTGCCAGCAGTGAAGCCAGTAAAGGGGGTAATGAAAAACTGTTTTTT CASSEASKGGNEKLFF
TRBJ1-5 - TRBV19 - TGTGCCAGTAGTGGGATCGGGGAGCGCCAGCCCCAGCATTTT CASSGIGERQPQHF
TRBJ2-5 TRBD2 TRBV28 - TGTGCCAGCAGCCAACTCCGGGGCGGGGGGTCGGAGACCCAGTACTTC CASSQLRGGGSETQYF
TRBJ2-3 - TRBV5-1 - TGCGCCAGCAGCTTAGGTGGCGGGGCAGTCACAGATACGCAGTATTTT CASSLGGGAVTDTQYF
TRBJ2-7 TRBD1 TRBV15 once TGTGCCACCAGCAGGGGACAGGGGCAATACGAGCAGTACTTC CATSRGQGQYEQYF
TRBJ1-2 - TRBV29-1 once TGCAGCGTTGATTCGAGGGACTATGGCTACACCTTC CSVDSRDYGYTF
TRBJ2-6 - TRBV11-2 - TGTGCCAGCAGCTTAGTGGGGGGGCCTGGGGCCAACGTCCTGACTTTC CASSLVGGPGANVLTF
TRBJ2-5 - TRBV5-6 - TGTGCCAGCAGCTCAACTAAGGAGGAGACCCAGTACTTC CASSSTKEETQYF
TRBJ1-1 TRBD1 TRBV28 - TGTGCCAGCAGTTTAGGCTGGGGACAGGGAGTGAACACTGAAGCTTTCTTT CASSLGWGQGVNTEAFF
TRBJ1-3 - TRBV5-1 - TGCGCCAGCAGCTTGGGGCAGGGGCTGGCTGGAAACACCATATATTTT CASSLGQGLAGNTIYF
TRBJ1-4 TRBD1 TRBV19 - TGTGCCAGTAGTTTAAGTGGACAGGCACCCTCCTTGTTTTTT CASSLSGQAPSLFF
TRBJ1-4 TRBD1 TRBV7-6 - TGTGCCAGCAGCCTGACAGGGGGCGCGGGTGAAAAACTGTTTTTT CASSLTGGAGEKLFF
TRBJ1-2 TRBD1 TRBV19 - TGTGCCAGTAGTTCACAGGGGTCCAGGTCCTTCTATGGCTACACCTTC CASSSQGSRSFYGYTF
TRBJ1-4 - TRBV7-9 - TGTGCCAGCAGCGTATACAGGCTGTCGGAGGAAAAACTGTTTTTT CASSVYRLSEEKLFF
TRBJ2-7 TRBD1 TRBV19 - TGTGCCAGTAGTACCCACGGACAGGGAAGTCTAGGCGAGCAGTACTTC CASSTHGQGSLGEQYF
TRBJ2-1 TRBD1 TRBV7-9 - TGTGCCAGCAGCCCTCGGGACAGCTACAATGAGCAGTTCTTC CASSPRDSYNEQFF
TRBJ2-1 TRBD2 TRBV6-5 - TGTGCCAGCAGTTACCCACTAGCGGGAGGGCCTGGTGAGCAGTTCTTC CASSYPLAGGPGEQFF
TRBJ1-1 TRBD1 TRBV18 - TGTGCCAGCTCACTTCTACAGGCCGGACAGGGAAAGGGCACTGAAGCTTTCTTT CASSLLQAGQGKGTEAFF
TRBJ2-7 - TRBV5-4 - TGTGCCAGCAGCTTGGCCGACGGCCGGGGAGAGCAGTACTTC CASSLADGRGEQYF
TRBJ2-5 - TRBV5-1 - TGCGCCAGCAGCTGGGGCAACGGATCGTACCAAGAGACCCAGTACTTC CASSWGNGSYQETQYF
TRBJ2-3 TRBD1 TRBV2 - TGTGCCAGCAGTGAAGAGGGACAGCTTAACACAGATACGCAGTATTTT CASSEEGQLNTDTQYF
TRBJ2-5 TRBD2 TRBV7-2 - TGTGCCAGCAGCTTGCGTATAGCGGGCCAAGAGACCCAGTACTTC CASSLRIAGQETQYF
TRBJ1-1 - TRBV6-5 - TGTGCCAGCAGTTACTCGATAGCGCTGAACACTGAAGCTTTCTTT CASSYSIALNTEAFF
TRBJ2-1 - TRBV18 - TGTGCCAGCTCACCACCGGCAGGGTTGAGTGAGCAGTTCTTC CASSPPAGLSEQFF
TRBJ1-1 - TRBV5-1 - TGCGCCAAAACTCGAGCTTTCTTT CAKTRAFF
TRBJ1-5 - TRBV15 - TGTGCCACCAGAAAGGACTTCAATAGCAATCAGCCCCAGCATTTT CATRKDFNSNQPQHF
TRBJ2-1 - TRBV28 - TGTGCCAGCAGTTTAGGCCTTGGGGCGGCCCTCAGGGGTGAGCAGTTCTTC CASSLGLGAALRGEQFF
TRBJ2-6 TRBD2 TRBV7-9 - TGTGCCAGCACCTCTACGGGACTAGCGGCGTCTGGGGCCAACGTCCTGACTTTC CASTSTGLAASGANVLTF
TRBJ2-7 TRBD2 TRBV18 - TGTGCCAGCTCATTCTCTAGCGGGAGTACGGGTGAGCAGTACTTC CASSFSSGSTGEQYF
TRBJ2-2 - TRBV24-1 - TGTGCCACCAGTGATTATGCTCCGGACACCGGGGAGCTGTTTTTT CATSDYAPDTGELFF
TRBJ2-1 - TRBV5-1 - TGCGCCAGCAGCTTGGTACTATCCAATGAGCAGTTCTTC CASSLVLSNEQFF